The clone carrying this TCR beta chain was found many times. The antigen remains undetermined. The sample comes from a study of human T cells and chemical hapten exposure. Study-level points and caveats: Expanded TCRs formed significantly more large CDR3 similarity clusters than controls.

Described time point: pre-sensitization, week 0. This sample's treatment: therapeutic diphenylcyclopropenone sensitization with weekly scalp DPC. The CDR3 is made up of 13 amino acids. Germline V gene sequence: CDR1 LNHDA, CDR2 SQIVND (reference sequence). V was clipped by 11 bases and J by 0 bases, with 13 bases between them. TCRdb used MiXCR to reprocess the RACE reads, holding one entry per CDR3 protein. This sample has tens of thousands of distinct CDR3 sequences; over 8% occur once, and the top ten carry 13% to 15%. The input for sequencing was whole blood, taken in connection with sensitization to the hapten diphenylcyclopropenone (DPC). The source is a woman in her 40s with alopecia areata. Some clones in this sample may be carry-over from other donors' samples. The V gene is TRBV19, the J gene TRBJ1-2, with D perhaps matching TRBD1 (5 bases). Here the CDR3 reads CAVGDLANYGYTF. CDR3 coding DNA: TGTGCCGTGGGGGATCTGGCTAACTATGGCTACACCTTC.